The present TCR beta chain was sequenced within a study of OX40 agonist ivuxolimab in advanced cancers. This clone was seen a few times. What it binds is not known. The CDR3 contains 16 residues. Per the germline V gene, CDR1 is KGHSH and CDR2 is LQKENI. V lost 3 bases and J lost 5, with 16 bases in between. The protocol was immunoSEQ multiplex PCR, while the TCRdb copy is restricted to in-frame clones and leaves out a portion. The data contain approximately 70,000 clones, 65% to 85% of them singletons. The study's findings and limits: In general, CD8+ T cells held more expanded clones than CD4+ did, on average. Among the lowest peripheral clonal expansion occurred in 0.1-3.0 mg/kg partial responders. Researchers did not establish what antigens the expanded peripheral T cells target.

The sample was CD4+ or CD8+ T cells sorted from blood, taken in a trial of the OX40 agonist ivuxolimab. The TCR originated in an adult with an advanced solid tumor such as melanoma, head and neck, liver or kidney cancer. J is TRBJ1-4 and V is TRBV18, with D perhaps matching TRBD1 (5 bases). The CDR3 spells CASSPTYEGYNEKLFF. In DNA, the CDR3 is TGTGCCAGCTCACCGACTTACGAGGGGTACAATGAAAAACTGTTTTTT.